A single sample gave rise to the 9 T cell receptor beta chains below, sequenced in a study of cytomegalovirus exposure and HLA in healthy donors. The PCR contained 60 Vbeta and 13 Jbeta primers. Assay: immunoSEQ multiplex PCR; the TCRdb copy retains only in-frame clones and omits some. This sample has over 150,000 clones, with about 85% found just once. The material sequenced was PBMCs. These receptors all come from a boy younger than 10 in good health and CMV-seronegative.

The chain combines TRBV6-1 with TRBJ2-5; TRBD1 agrees at 9 bases. Germline assignment: CDR1 MNHNS and CDR2 SASEGT. This CDR3 contains 14 residues. With V trimmed by 6 bases and J by 5 bases, 7 bases remained unmatched. For the CDR3, the DNA is TGTGCCAGCAGGGGGGACAGGGTCGCGGAGACCCAGTACTTC. Amino acids: CASRGDRVAETQYF.

This clone was seen only once. The rearrangement links TRBV4-2 to TRBJ2-5; no clear D. V was trimmed by 0 bases and J by 0 bases, leaving 11 bases between them. Germline-derived CDR1 and CDR2 are LGHNA and YNFKEQ. The CDR3 totals 16 residues. CDR3 in amino acids: CASSQDYRSHQETQYF. CDR3 in DNA: TGTGCCAGCAGCCAAGATTACCGGAGCCACCAAGAGACCCAGTACTTC.

The V and J genes are TRBV10-1 and TRBJ2-1; 8 bases agree with TRBD2. The CDR3 has 14 amino acids. The J segment lost 5 bases and the V segment lost 4 bases, leaving 4 bases of the junction unmatched. The germline V gene has CDR1 WNHNN and CDR2 SYGVQD (reference sequence). CDR3 region: CASSASGSNNEQFF. The CDR3 coding sequence is TGCGCCAGCAGTGCTAGCGGGTCCAACAATGAGCAGTTCTTC.

Of note for this clone: The same CDR3 can be traced to other DNA sequences in this sample. DNA for the CDR3: TGTGCCAGCAGTGACCGACAGGGTAATTCACCCCTCCACTTT. Encoded protein: CASSDRQGNSPLHF. The chain recombines TRBV6-1 with TRBJ1-6, with 7 bases aligning to TRBD1. This CDR3 has 14 amino acids. With V trimmed by 3 bases and J by 6 bases, 2 bases remained unmatched. Germline loops: CDR1 MNHNS, CDR2 SASEGT.

This rearrangement joins TRBV7-9 to TRBJ2-7; 9 bases align to TRBD1. This CDR3 comprises 15 residues. Germline V CDR1 and CDR2: SEHNR, FQNEAQ (reference sequence). The V segment lost 8 bases and the J segment 4 bases; nucleotides outside the gene matches: 12. Here the CDR3 reads CASGANRQGDYEQYF. The CDR3, as DNA: TGTGCCAGCGGGGCAAATCGACAGGGGGATTACGAGCAGTACTTC.

The chain carries TRBV5-6 and TRBJ1-2; D not resolved. This CDR3 is 16 amino acids long. Deletions cut 4 bases from V and 1 base from J, with 17 bases between. Germline CDR1 SGHDT, CDR2 YYEEEE. DNA for the CDR3: TGTGCCAGCAGCCCTGATTCGCGGCCCCTTAACTATGGCTACACCTTC. This sequence encodes CASSPDSRPLNYGYTF.

This clone has more than one count but fewer than ten. This chain connects TRBV28 to TRBJ1-2; D remains ambiguous. This CDR3 contains 12 residues. Germline values: CDR1 MDHEN, CDR2 SYDVKM. Trimming took off 3 bases at V and 5 bases at J, with 7 bases between the two ends. CDR3 sequence reads: CASSFAGYGYTF. The CDR3 coding sequence is TGTGCCAGCAGTTTCGCAGGATATGGCTACACCTTC.

A word on this clone: Compared with germline, one end of the junction differs, possibly owing to a read error. J is TRBJ2-1 and V is TRBV7-9, with D hard to call. CDR1 is SEHNR and CDR2 is FQNEAQ in the germline V gene (reference sequence). The CDR3 sequence is 11 residues long. The CDR3 DNA sequence: TGTTCCAGCATCGTCTACAATGAGCAGTTCTTC. Protein sequence: CSSIVYNEQFF.

This clone was counted a single time. The J gene is TRBJ1-5, the V gene TRBV19; no definite D call. The V end lost 4 bases, the J end lost 5 bases, and 6 bases lay between the germline ends. In germline, CDR1 is LNHDA, CDR2 SQIVND (reference sequence). CDR3 length: 12 amino acids. CDR3 in amino acids: CASSTRDQPQHF. CDR3 bases: TGTGCCAGTAGTACACGGGATCAGCCCCAGCATTTT.